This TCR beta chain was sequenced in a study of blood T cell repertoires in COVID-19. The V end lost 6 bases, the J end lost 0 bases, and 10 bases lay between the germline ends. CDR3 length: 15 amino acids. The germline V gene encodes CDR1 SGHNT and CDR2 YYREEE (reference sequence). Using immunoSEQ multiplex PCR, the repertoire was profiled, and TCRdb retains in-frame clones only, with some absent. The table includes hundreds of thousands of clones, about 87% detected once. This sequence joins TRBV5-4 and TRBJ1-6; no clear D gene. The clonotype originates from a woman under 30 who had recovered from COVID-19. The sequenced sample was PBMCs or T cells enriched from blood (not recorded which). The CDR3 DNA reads TGTGCCAGCATGAGGTCGAGCTCCTATAATTCACCCCTCCACTTT. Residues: CASMRSSSYNSPLHF.